One sample yielded the 15 T cell receptor beta chains listed below, sequenced in a study of T cells after yellow fever vaccination. TCRdb called the 5' RACE reads again in MiXCR, with one record for every CDR3 protein. The table has some 300,000 distinct CDR3 sequences, roughly 9% seen once; the top ten hold 3% to 4%. This specimen consisted of CD4+ T cells sorted from PBMCs, obtained 5 days after the yellow fever booster vaccination. These receptors all come from a man between 18 and 29 years old who received the YFV17D yellow fever vaccine.

This clonotype has only a few counts. The chain recombines TRBV5-1 with TRBJ2-7; unclear D gene. Trimming cost V 6 bases and J 5 bases, with 15 bases left between them. CDR1 SGHRS and CDR2 YFSETQ come from the germline V gene. The CDR3 has 13 residues. CDR3 sequence (DNA): TGCGCCAGCATGACCTTTGGGTCGGACGAGCAGTACTTC. The encoded protein is CASMTFGSDEQYF.

In this sample, this clonotype turned up a few times. The chain uses TRBV5-1 and TRBJ2-4; D not certain. In germline, CDR1 is SGHRS, CDR2 YFSETQ. The CDR3 totals 15 residues. The V end lost 2 bases, the J end lost 0 bases, and 9 bases lay between the germline ends. This chain's CDR3 is CASSLGWIAKNIQYF. The DNA of the CDR3 is TGCGCCAGCAGCTTAGGGTGGATAGCCAAAAACATTCAGTACTTC. Drawing the rest from reference TRBV5-1 and TRBJ2-4, the complete variable domain is KAGVTQTPRYLIKTRGQQVTLSCSPISGHRSVSWYQQTPGQGLQFLFEYFSETQRNKGNFPGRFSGRQFSNSRSEMNVSTLELGDSALYLCASSLGWIAKNIQYFGAGTRLSVL.

CDR3 bases: TGTGCCAGCAGTGACAGACAGGGGAACTATGGCTACACCTTC. Its translation: CASSDRQGNYGYTF. The chain uses TRBV2 and TRBJ1-2, with 8 positions matching TRBD1. Germline lookup yields CDR1 SNHLY and CDR2 FYNNEI. This CDR3 is 14 amino acids long. V lost 3 bases and J lost 2; bases outside the gene matches: 2.

This chain joins TRBV30 and TRBJ2-5; D is undetermined. The germline V gene has CDR1 GTSNPN and CDR2 SVGIG (reference sequence). The CDR3 covers 10 residues. V dropped 6 bases and J dropped 5 bases, with 7 bases sitting between them. The CDR3 loop reads CACGQETQYF. CDR3 in DNA: TGTGCCTGCGGTCAGGAGACCCAGTACTTC.

This clonotype was found a few times. The rearrangement uses TRBV19 and TRBJ2-2; D unclear. V shed 5 bases and J shed 6 bases, with 7 bases lying between them. CDR1 and CDR2 (germline): LNHDA, SQIVND (reference sequence). The CDR3 contains 12 residues. The CDR3 protein is CASSPPPGELFF. The CDR3 DNA is TGTGCCAGTAGTCCCCCCCCCGGGGAGCTGTTTTTT.

This clonotype was observed a few times. The chain combines TRBV6-2 or TRBV6-3 with TRBJ2-2; D might be TRBD1 (5 bases). Trimming shortened V by 7 bases and J by 2 bases, and 17 bases separated the two germline ends. The CDR3 spans 16 residues. The germline V gene encodes CDR1 MNHEY and CDR2 SVGEGT. CDR3 in amino acids: CASTPTGRENTGELFF. In DNA form, the CDR3 reads TGTGCCAGCACCCCCACTGGCAGGGAAAACACCGGGGAGCTGTTTTTT.

The chain couples TRBV2 to TRBJ2-1; D is tentatively TRBD1 or TRBD2 (6 bases each). Germline lookup yields CDR1 SNHLY and CDR2 FYNNEI. This CDR3 contains 14 residues. Trimming took 8 bases from V and 7 from J, leaving 18 bases between them. In DNA, the CDR3 is TGTGCCAGCCTGTTGGGGGGCGTCTTAAATGAGCAGTTCTTC. Translated: CASLLGGVLNEQFF. The full variable domain, with the rest looked up from reference TRBV2 and TRBJ2-1, is EPEVTQTPSHQVTQMGQEVILRCVPISNHLYFYWYRQILGQKVEFLVSFYNNEISEKSEIFDDQFSVERPDGSNFTLKIRSTKLEDSAMYFCASLLGGVLNEQFFGPGTRLTVL.

This clonotype occurred many times. For the CDR3, the DNA is TGCAGCGTTTCCCCGGACCTTTCGAACACCGGGGAGCTGTTTTTT. Protein: CSVSPDLSNTGELFF. V is TRBV29-1 and J is TRBJ2-2, with D hard to call. V lost 5 bases to trimming and J lost 0 bases, with 13 bases between them. Germline V gene data show CDR1 as SQVTM and CDR2 as ANQGSEA. CDR3 length equals 15 residues.

V gene TRBV10-1 combines with J gene TRBJ2-7, with a possible D match to TRBD1 (5 bases). The ends were cut back, 4 bases at V and 7 bases at J, with 14 bases in the middle. Germline V CDR1 and CDR2: WNHNN, SYGVQD (reference sequence). The CDR3 has 13 residues. The CDR3 bases are TGCGCCAGCAGTGGGGCGACAGTTGGGGAGCAGTACTTC. Amino acid sequence: CASSGATVGEQYF.

This clonotype was seen more than once but under ten times. V gene TRBV11-2 combines with J gene TRBJ1-1, with no clear D. The V gene lost 5 bases and the J gene lost 7 bases, with 5 bases spanning the gap. Germline-derived CDR1 and CDR2 are SGHAT and FQNNGV. The CDR3 length is 10 residues. CDR3 sequence (DNA): TGTGCCAGCAGCGGACGTGAAGCTTTCTTT. This codes for CASSGREAFF. Complete variable domain (other parts from reference TRBV11-2 and TRBJ1-1): EAGVAQSPRYKIIEKRQSVAFWCNPISGHATLYWYQQILGQGPKLLIQFQNNGVVDDSQLPKDRFSAERLKGVDSTLKIQPAKLEDSAVYLCASSGREAFFGQGTRLTVV.

This sequence joins TRBV18 and TRBJ2-1; D is uncertain. This CDR3 contains 13 residues. Germline V gene lookup returns CDR1 KGHSH and CDR2 LQKENI. Trimming stripped 3 bases from V and 7 bases from J, with 10 bases between. CDR3: CASSPDLLNEQFF. The CDR3 DNA reads as TGTGCCAGCTCACCGGACCTCTTGAATGAGCAGTTCTTC.

In its sample, this clonotype was seen a few times. The chain carries TRBV6-2 or TRBV6-3 and TRBJ2-7; the D call may be TRBD1 or TRBD2 (6 bases each). The germline V gene encodes CDR1 MNHEY and CDR2 SVGEGT. Trimming cost V 8 bases and J 2 bases, with 16 bases left between them. CDR3 length: 14 amino acids. In DNA, the CDR3 is TGTGCCAGCGGAGACCCGGGGGCTCCCTACGAGCAGTACGTC. It yields the protein CASGDPGAPYEQYV.

This rearrangement joins TRBV10-3 to TRBJ2-2; tentative D call: TRBD1 (6 bases). The CDR3 consists of 16 residues. Germline V gives CDR1 ENHRY, CDR2 SYGVKD. The ends were cut back, 4 bases at V and 7 bases at J, with 19 bases in the middle. DNA of the CDR3: TGTGCCATCAGTGGGGCAGGGGCCGGGCGTGTCGGGGAGCTGTTTTTT. It specifies CAISGAGAGRVGELFF.

This chain connects TRBV28 to TRBJ2-6; no clear D gene. CDR3 length equals 16 residues. Trimming took off 3 bases at V and 0 bases at J, with 9 bases between the two ends. Germline V CDR1 and CDR2: MDHEN, SYDVKM. This CDR3 is CASSLFTVSGANVLTF. CDR3 coding DNA: TGTGCCAGCAGTTTGTTTACAGTCTCTGGGGCCAACGTCCTGACTTTC.

This clonotype was observed a few times. The V and J genes are TRBV24-1 and TRBJ2-5; D call uncertain. From germline, CDR1 is KGHDR and CDR2 SFDVKD. The ends were cut back, 4 bases at V and 4 bases at J, with 15 bases in the middle. The length of the CDR3 is 15 residues. Here the CDR3 DNA reads TGTGCCACCAGTGACCCTATGGGCAGTTCAGAGACCCAGTACTTC. As protein: CATSDPMGSSETQYF.